The 12 T cell receptor beta chains below all came from one sample that was sequenced in a study of blood T cell repertoires in COVID-19. Only in-frame clones appear in the TCRdb table, and some are missing; sequencing was by immunoSEQ multiplex PCR. This table holds about 78,000 clones, roughly 86% found once. Sequencing input: peripheral blood. The receptors here all came from a man in his fifties with active or convalescent COVID-19.

The chain couples TRBV29-1 to TRBJ1-1; TRBD1 matches at 8 bases. Germline V CDR1 and CDR2: SQVTM, ANQGSEA. J was trimmed by 4 bases and V by 6 bases; bases with no gene match: 10. The CDR3 covers 14 residues. The CDR3 reads CSVLGQGGATEAFF. The CDR3 DNA reads as TGCAGCGTCCTTGGACAGGGTGGGGCCACTGAAGCTTTCTTT.

V is TRBV27 and J is TRBJ1-6; 8 bases align to TRBD1. V lost 2 bases and J lost 13; bases outside the gene matches: 10. Germline CDR1 reads MNHEY; CDR2 reads SMNVEV (reference sequence). The CDR3 covers 15 residues. This CDR3 is CASSLRSGGLDPLHF. CDR3 sequence (DNA): TGTGCCAGCAGTTTAAGGTCAGGGGGCCTGGATCCCCTCCACTTT.

The V call is TRBV4-1, the J call TRBJ1-6; maybe TRBD1 (6 bases). V was trimmed by 4 bases and J by 6 bases, leaving 19 bases between them. The CDR3 loop spans 17 amino acids. Germline V gene sequence: CDR1 MGHRA, CDR2 YSYEKL. CDR3 residues: CASSRNVQGTGNSPLHF. The CDR3 DNA reads as TGCGCCAGCAGCCGGAACGTACAGGGTACGGGTAATTCACCCCTCCACTTT.

The rearrangement links TRBV15 to TRBJ1-4, with TRBD1 identical over 7 bases. The germline V gene has CDR1 LNHNV and CDR2 YYDKDF (reference sequence). V was pared by 3 bases and J by 7 bases, with 11 bases of the junction left unmatched. There are 16 residues in the CDR3. The CDR3 spells CATSSYRQGGVEKLFF. The CDR3 nucleotides are TGTGCCACCAGCAGTTATAGACAGGGCGGGGTTGAAAAACTGTTTTTT. Drawing the rest from reference TRBV15 and TRBJ1-4, the complete variable domain is DAMVIQNPRYQVTQFGKPVTLSCSQTLNHNVMYWYQQKSSQAPKLLFHYYDKDFNNEADTPDNFQSRRPNTSFCFLDIRSPGLGDTAMYLCATSSYRQGGVEKLFFGSGTQLSVL.

This clone has only one observation. The CDR3 reads CASGSQGANQPQHF. The CDR3, as DNA: TGTGCCAGCGGGAGTCAGGGGGCTAATCAGCCCCAGCATTTT. The chain uses TRBV6-5 and TRBJ1-5; TRBD1 matches at 8 bases. Germline-derived CDR1 and CDR2 are MNHEY and SVGAGI. The junction had 7 bases not matched to a gene; V was cut back by 8 bases and J by 4 bases. The CDR3 consists of 14 residues.

This chain links TRBV5-4 with TRBJ2-7; 7 bases align to TRBD2. V lost 9 bases to trimming and J lost 9 bases; unmatched junction nucleotides: 15. The CDR3 is made up of 13 amino acids. Germline V gene lookup returns CDR1 SGHNT and CDR2 YYREEE (reference sequence). The CDR3 spells CATSLGGDVGQYF. In DNA form, the CDR3 reads TGTGCCACCTCCCTTGGGGGGGACGTAGGGCAGTACTTC.

This chain joins TRBV6-4 and TRBJ1-4, with 8 bases lining up with TRBD1. Germline V gene lookup returns CDR1 MRHNA and CDR2 SNTAGT. Trimming took 7 bases from V and 5 from J; bases not matched to a gene: 3. This CDR3 is built from 13 residues. CDR3 in amino acids: CASIRQGNEKLFF. The CDR3 DNA sequence: TGTGCCAGCATTCGACAGGGGAATGAAAAACTGTTTTTT.

The gene calls are TRBV30 and TRBJ1-6; D gene unclear. The CDR3 is 14 amino acids. Per germline, CDR1 GTSNPN and CDR2 SVGIG (reference sequence). V shed 4 bases and J shed 10 bases, with 17 bases lying between them. This chain's CDR3 is CAWMLEGLLSPLHF. Here the CDR3 DNA reads TGTGCCTGGATGCTCGAGGGTCTTTTATCACCCCTCCACTTT. Supplemented by reference TRBV30 and TRBJ1-6, the full variable domain reads SQTIHQWPATLVQPVGSPLSLECTVEGTSNPNLYWYRQAAGRGLQLLFYSVGIGQISSEVPQNLSASRPQDRQFILSSKKLLLSDSGFYLCAWMLEGLLSPLHFGNGTRLTVT.

The gene calls are TRBV29-1 and TRBJ1-1, with a possible D match to TRBD1 (6 bases). Germline V gives CDR1 SQVTM, CDR2 ANQGSEA. Trimming pared 4 bases from V and 1 base from J, leaving 16 bases between. The CDR3 runs 15 residues. CDR3 protein: CSVVYRDRRNTEAFF. Written as DNA, the CDR3 is TGCAGCGTTGTCTACAGGGATCGGAGGAACACTGAAGCTTTCTTT.

The CDR3 region is CASSMDREDSPLHF. Written as DNA, the CDR3 is TGTGCCAGCAGCATGGACAGGGAGGATTCACCCCTCCACTTT. This chain links TRBV6-5 with TRBJ1-6, with 8 bases that match TRBD1. There are 14 residues in the CDR3. V lost 6 bases to trimming and J lost 8 bases; unmatched junction nucleotides: 6. The germline gives CDR1 MNHEY, CDR2 SVGAGI.

The chain carries TRBV4-1 and TRBJ1-6; 7 nucleotides line up with TRBD1. Germline V gene data show CDR1 as MGHRA and CDR2 as YSYEKL. The V segment lost 4 bases and the J segment 3 bases; nucleotides outside the gene matches: 6. CDR3 length: 16 residues. This chain's CDR3 is CASSRETGFYNSPLHF. The CDR3 DNA is TGCGCCAGCAGCCGAGAGACAGGGTTCTATAATTCACCCCTCCACTTT.

A few counts support this clone. This chain uses TRBV11-2 with TRBJ1-1, with D perhaps matching TRBD1 (6 bases). The CDR3 spans 16 residues. V gave up 1 base and J gave up 4 bases, with 16 bases separating them. The germline gives CDR1 SGHAT, CDR2 FQNNGV. The DNA of the CDR3 is TGTGCCAGCAGCTTAGTTAAAGGCAGGGGCTTCACTGAAGCTTTCTTT. This codes for CASSLVKGRGFTEAFF. Full variable domain (remainder filled in from reference TRBV11-2 and TRBJ1-1): EAGVAQSPRYKIIEKRQSVAFWCNPISGHATLYWYQQILGQGPKLLIQFQNNGVVDDSQLPKDRFSAERLKGVDSTLKIQPAKLEDSAVYLCASSLVKGRGFTEAFFGQGTRLTVV.